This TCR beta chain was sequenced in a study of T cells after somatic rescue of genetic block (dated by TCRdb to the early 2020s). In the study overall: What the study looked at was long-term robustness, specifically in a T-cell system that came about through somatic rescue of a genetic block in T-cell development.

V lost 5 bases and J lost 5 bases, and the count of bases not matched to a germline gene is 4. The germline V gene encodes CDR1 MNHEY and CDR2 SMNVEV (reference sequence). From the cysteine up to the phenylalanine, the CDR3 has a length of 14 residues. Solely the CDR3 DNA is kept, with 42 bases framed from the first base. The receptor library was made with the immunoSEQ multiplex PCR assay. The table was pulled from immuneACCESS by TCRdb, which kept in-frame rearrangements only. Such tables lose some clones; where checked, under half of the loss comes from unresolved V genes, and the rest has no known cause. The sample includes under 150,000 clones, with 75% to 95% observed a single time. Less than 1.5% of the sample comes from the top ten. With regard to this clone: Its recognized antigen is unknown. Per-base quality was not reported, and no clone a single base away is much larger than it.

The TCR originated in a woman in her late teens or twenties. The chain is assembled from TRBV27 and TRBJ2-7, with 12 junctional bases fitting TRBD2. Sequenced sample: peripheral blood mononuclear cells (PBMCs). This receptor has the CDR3 CASSPRTSGDEQYF. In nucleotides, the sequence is TGTGCCAGCAGTCCGCGGACTAGCGGGGACGAGCAGTACTTC.